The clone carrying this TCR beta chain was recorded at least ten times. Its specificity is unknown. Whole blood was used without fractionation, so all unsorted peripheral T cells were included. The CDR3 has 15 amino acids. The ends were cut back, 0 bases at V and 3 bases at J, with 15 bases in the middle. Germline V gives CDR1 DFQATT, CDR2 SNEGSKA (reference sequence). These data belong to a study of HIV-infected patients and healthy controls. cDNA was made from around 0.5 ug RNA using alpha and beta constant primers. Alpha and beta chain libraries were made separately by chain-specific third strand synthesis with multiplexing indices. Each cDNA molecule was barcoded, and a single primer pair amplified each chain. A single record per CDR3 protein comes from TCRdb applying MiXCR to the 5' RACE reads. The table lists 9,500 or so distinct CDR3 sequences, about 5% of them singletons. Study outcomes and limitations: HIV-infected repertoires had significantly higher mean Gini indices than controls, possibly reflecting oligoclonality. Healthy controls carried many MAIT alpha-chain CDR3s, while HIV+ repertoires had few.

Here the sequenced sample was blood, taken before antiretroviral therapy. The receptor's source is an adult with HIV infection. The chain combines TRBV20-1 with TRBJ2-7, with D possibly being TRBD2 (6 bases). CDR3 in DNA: TGCAGTGCTAGAGATTGGGCGGGGTTTAGCTACGAGCAGTACTTC. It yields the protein CSARDWAGFSYEQYF.